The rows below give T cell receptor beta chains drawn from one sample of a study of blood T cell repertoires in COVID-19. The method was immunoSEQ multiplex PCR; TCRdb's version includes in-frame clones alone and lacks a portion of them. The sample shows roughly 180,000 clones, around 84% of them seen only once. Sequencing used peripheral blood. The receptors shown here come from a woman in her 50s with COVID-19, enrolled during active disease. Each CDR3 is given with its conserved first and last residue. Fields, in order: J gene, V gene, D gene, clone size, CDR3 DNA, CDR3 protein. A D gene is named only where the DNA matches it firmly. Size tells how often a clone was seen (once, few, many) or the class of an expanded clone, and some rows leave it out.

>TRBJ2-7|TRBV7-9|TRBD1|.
TGTGCCAGCAGCCCAACCGACAGGGTTTCCTACGAGCAGTACTTC
CASSPTDRVSYEQYF
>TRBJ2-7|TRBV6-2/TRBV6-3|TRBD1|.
TGTGCCAGCAGTTACCCGCGGGGACAGGGTTACGAGCAGTACTTC
CASSYPRGQGYEQYF
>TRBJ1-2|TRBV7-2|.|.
TGTGCCAGCAGCTTAGGAGTAGTTCTCTATGGCTACACCTTC
CASSLGVVLYGYTF
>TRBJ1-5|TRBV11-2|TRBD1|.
TGTGCCAGCAGCTCCGTCCAGGGACAGGGTAATCAGCCCCAGCATTTT
CASSSVQGQGNQPQHF
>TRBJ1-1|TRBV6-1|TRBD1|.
TGTGCCAGCCTGACAGGGGTGAACACTGAAGCTTTCTTT
CASLTGVNTEAFF
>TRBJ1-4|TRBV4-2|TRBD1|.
TGTGCCAGCAGCCAACAGGAGGGGGCAAATGAAAAACTGTTTTTT
CASSQQEGANEKLFF
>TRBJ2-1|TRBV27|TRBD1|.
TGTGCCAGCAGTTTTCTAGGGGGACAGGGCAATGAGCAGTTCTTC
CASSFLGGQGNEQFF
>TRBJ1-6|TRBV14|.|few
TGTGCCAGCAGCCATGATCATCTGAGCTCCTATAATTCACCCCTCCACTTT
CASSHDHLSSYNSPLHF
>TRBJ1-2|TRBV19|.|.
TGTGCCAGTATAGGCGGGGGCTATGGCTACACCTTC
CASIGGGYGYTF
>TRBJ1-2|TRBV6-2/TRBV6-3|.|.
TGTGCCAGCAGTTACTCGGCGGGGGCGATTTACGGCTACACCTTC
CASSYSAGAIYGYTF
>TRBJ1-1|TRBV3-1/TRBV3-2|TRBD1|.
TGTGCCAGCAGCCCGATACAGGGGGCTTACACTGAAGCTTTCTTT
CASSPIQGAYTEAFF
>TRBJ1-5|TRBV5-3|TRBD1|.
TGTGCCAGAAGCCCGGACAGGGTAAAGAGCAATCAGCCCCAGCATTTT
CARSPDRVKSNQPQHF
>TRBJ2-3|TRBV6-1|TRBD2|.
TGTGCCAGCAGGGAAGCCGGACTAGCGGACCTCACGGCGCAGTATTTT
CASREAGLADLTAQYF
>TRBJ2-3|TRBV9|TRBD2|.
TGTGCCAGCAGCCCGGGGACTAGCGGAAACACAGATACGCAGTATTTT
CASSPGTSGNTDTQYF
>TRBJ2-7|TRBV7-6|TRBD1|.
TGTGCCAGCAGCCCAGGACAGGTCTACGAGCAGTACTTC
CASSPGQVYEQYF
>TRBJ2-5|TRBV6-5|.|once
TGTGCCAGCAGTACCCGGACAGATCAAGAGACCCAGTACTTC
CASSTRTDQETQYF
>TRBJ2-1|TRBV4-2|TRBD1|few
TGTGCCAGCAGCCCTGGGACAGGGGGCAATGAGCAGTTCTTC
CASSPGTGGNEQFF
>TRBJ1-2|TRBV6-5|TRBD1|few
TGTGCCAGCTCCACAGACAGGGGGAGAGGCTACACCTTC
CASSTDRGRGYTF
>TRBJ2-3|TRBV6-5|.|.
TGTGCCGCGCACCCACCGGGACATCGCACAGATACGCAGTATTTT
CAAHPPGHRTDTQYF
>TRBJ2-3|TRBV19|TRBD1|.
TGTGCCAGTAGTGGCGACAGGGGGCGAACAGATACGCAGTATTTT
CASSGDRGRTDTQYF
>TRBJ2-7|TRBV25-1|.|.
TGTGCCAGCAGTGACCCCCTTAATCCCTACGAGCAGTACTTC
CASSDPLNPYEQYF
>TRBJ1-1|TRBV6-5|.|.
TGTGCCAGCAGTCTACAGACAGGTTGGAACACTGAAGCTTTCTTT
CASSLQTGWNTEAFF
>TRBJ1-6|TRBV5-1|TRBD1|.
TGCGCCAGCAGTTTGACAGGGGACTCCTATAATTCACCCCTCCACTTT
CASSLTGDSYNSPLHF
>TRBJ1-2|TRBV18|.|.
TGTGCCAGCTCACCTTTCGGGCAGGGCGACTATGGCTACACCTTC
CASSPFGQGDYGYTF
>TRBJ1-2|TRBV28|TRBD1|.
TGTGCCAGCAGTTTCGGGACAGGGACCTATGGCTACACCTTC
CASSFGTGTYGYTF
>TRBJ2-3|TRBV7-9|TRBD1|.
TGTGCCAGCAGCTTGGGGGACAGGGCAACAGATACGCAGTATTTT
CASSLGDRATDTQYF
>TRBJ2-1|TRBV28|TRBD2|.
TGTGCCAGCAGTCCTCTTAGCGGGGGGGCGTTGAATGAGCAGTTCTTC
CASSPLSGGALNEQFF
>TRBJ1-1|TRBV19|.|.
TGTGCCAGTAGTTTCCCGAGGACTGAAGCTTTCTTT
CASSFPRTEAFF
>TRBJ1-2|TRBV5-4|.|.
TGTGCCAGCAGCTTGGAGACCGGGGGTAGAGGCTACACCTTC
CASSLETGGRGYTF
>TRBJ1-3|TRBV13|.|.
TGTGCCAGCAGCTTAGGCCTCGGGGTGGACTCTGGAAACACCATATATTTT
CASSLGLGVDSGNTIYF
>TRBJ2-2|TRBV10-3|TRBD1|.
TGTGCCATCGGACCGGACAGGGGCGCGAGAACCGGGGAGCTGTTTTTT
CAIGPDRGARTGELFF
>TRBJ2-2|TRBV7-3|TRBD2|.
TGTGCCAGCAGCTTACTAGCGGGGGGATCCAACACCGGGGAGCTGTTTTTT
CASSLLAGGSNTGELFF
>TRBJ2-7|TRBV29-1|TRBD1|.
TGCAGCGTTGCGCTGGGACAGACCTACGAGCAGTACTTC
CSVALGQTYEQYF